The clone carrying this T cell receptor beta chain was observed once. All of the donors resided in Nashville, Tennessee, and each was a Caucasian adult. The authors' processing: ImmunoSEQ output lacked quality scores and full-length reads, limiting matched filtering. The table came from immunoSEQ multiplex PCR; TCRdb's copy has only in-frame clones and leaves some out. V and J calls and clone size are copied from that table; D and trimming were computed from the DNA. The sample has more than 2 million clones; roughly 94% are singletons. The trim removed 3 bases at V and 6 bases at J, leaving 7 bases unmatched. The CDR3 sequence is 15 residues long. Per the germline V gene, CDR1 is LNHNV and CDR2 is YYDKDF (reference sequence). This entry belongs to a study of shared clonotypes between healthy human individuals. Study information: Three CD4 naive, three CD4 memory, two CD8 naive and one CD8 memory plate were used per donor.

The sample taken for sequencing was naive CD4+ T cells sorted from blood. The subset was: CD45RA+ positively selected. This chain links TRBV15 with TRBJ2-7; TRBD1 aligns across 11 bases. This TCR derives from a young man in good health. The CDR3 here is CATSSRDRGTSEQYF. Written as DNA, the CDR3 is TGTGCCACCAGCAGTAGGGACAGGGGGACGTCCGAGCAGTACTTC.